The present T cell receptor beta chain was sequenced within a study of blood T cell repertoires in COVID-19. The wider study: Acute and convalescent COVID-19 specimens originated in the United States, Italy and Spain. From T cells, B-cell-depleted T cells, or PBMCs came the material, which was cDNA or gDNA.

The authors' processing: Reference gene primer amplification gave estimated nucleated cell counts. This table comes from immunoSEQ multiplex PCR, and its TCRdb copy is limited to in-frame clones, with some not included. That table is the source of V, J and clone size, and D and trimming were worked out from the DNA. The sample contains 130,000 to 150,000 clones, about 70% of which appear only once. Sequenced material: peripheral blood. This TCR derives from an older man with acute or convalescent COVID-19.

The DNA for the CDR3 is TGTGCCAGCAGCTTATACGGTCCCGAACTCGGGGAGCTGTTTTTT. Its translation is CASSLYGPELGELFF. V and J are TRBV7-2 and TRBJ2-2; D is unresolved. V lost 2 bases to trimming and J lost 7 bases, with 14 bases between them. The CDR3 loop spans 15 amino acids. The V gene's germline CDR1 is SGHTA and CDR2 FQGNSA.